This entry lists 6 T cell receptor beta chains sequenced from one sample in a study of blood T cell repertoires in COVID-19. Generated by immunoSEQ multiplex PCR, the TCRdb table keeps only in-frame clones and is missing some. Counted here are roughly 140,000 clones, 88% occurring once; the ten biggest clones make up approximately 2.5%. The source material was peripheral blood. These receptors were collected from a human donor in a cohort sampled during active COVID-19.

This chain connects TRBV12-3 or TRBV12-4 to TRBJ2-5; TRBD1 aligns across 8 bases. J was trimmed by 4 bases and V by 6 bases; bases with no gene match: 4. This CDR3 is 13 amino acids long. The CDR3 sequence: CASRTRGLETQYF. The CDR3 bases are TGTGCCAGCAGGACCAGGGGGCTAGAGACCCAGTACTTC.

The chain employs TRBV4-3 and TRBJ2-2; 9 bases line up with TRBD2. V lost 1 base to trimming and J lost 4 bases; unmatched junction nucleotides: 7. CDR3 length equals 17 residues. CDR1 is LGHNA and CDR2 is YSLEER in the germline V gene. The CDR3 DNA is TGCGCCAGCAGCCAAGGATCAACTAGCGGGTCCACCGGGGAGCTGTTTTTT. Its translation is CASSQGSTSGSTGELFF.

V is TRBV29-1 and J is TRBJ1-3; 8 bases align to TRBD1. CDR3 length equals 14 residues. V shed 4 bases and J 3 bases; nucleotides not matched to a gene: 5. The germline V gene encodes CDR1 SQVTM and CDR2 ANQGSEA. The CDR3 sequence: CSVGSTGVGNTIYF. The CDR3 DNA reads TGCAGCGTTGGCTCGACAGGGGTTGGAAACACCATATATTTT.

The rearrangement joins TRBV5-5 to TRBJ2-1; D is perhaps TRBD1 (6 bases). CDR3 length equals 17 residues. Trimming pared 1 base from V and 6 bases from J, leaving 20 bases between. Germline loops: CDR1 SGHKS, CDR2 YYEKEE (reference sequence). CDR3 region: CASSLPVGARGINEQFF. In nucleotides, the CDR3 is TGTGCCAGCAGCTTGCCCGTAGGGGCCAGGGGAATCAATGAGCAGTTCTTC.

The genes are TRBV9 and TRBJ2-5, with 8 bases lining up with TRBD1. The CDR3 length is 14 residues. V dropped 0 bases and J dropped 5; count of bases not matched to a gene: 3. From germline, CDR1 is SGDLS and CDR2 YYNGEE. CDR3 loop: CASSVAGGLETQYF. DNA of the CDR3: TGTGCCAGCAGCGTAGCAGGGGGCCTGGAGACCCAGTACTTC.

This clone was seen a single time. The chain uses TRBV5-1 and TRBJ2-1; D is undetermined. From germline, CDR1 is SGHRS and CDR2 YFSETQ. This CDR3 region has 15 residues. The V gene lost 0 bases and the J gene lost 2 bases, with 9 bases spanning the gap. CDR3 protein: CASSLGAGTYNEQFF. CDR3 nucleotide sequence: TGCGCCAGCAGCTTGGGGGCAGGTACCTACAATGAGCAGTTCTTC.